This TCR beta chain is from a study of shared clonotypes between healthy human individuals. Study context: A few men and a couple of women, aged 18 to 49, were donors. Study-level findings and limits: Across a handful of donors, naive CD4 shared around 5.3%, naive CD8 approximately 3.5%, memory CD4 approximately 2.5%, memory CD8 around 0.36%.

The naive CD8 population came from CD45RO-negative cells selected for CCR7, without terminally differentiated effector memory CD45RA+ cells. Donation came from healthy HIV-negative adults that had no recent acute infections or vaccinations. V lost 3 bases, J lost 3 bases, and 12 bases lay in between. The CDR3 extends over 14 amino acids. Germline V CDR1 and CDR2: MNHEY, SMNVEV (reference sequence). This clone was detected only once. Its antigen is not identified. Each cell subset's genomic DNA was divided evenly among several immunoSEQ plates. Produced via immunoSEQ multiplex PCR; TCRdb's table is partial and in-frame only. The table records 2 million or so clones, approximately 94% of them present only once.

The sequencing input was naive CD8+ T cells sorted from blood. This chain connects TRBV27 to TRBJ2-7, with D possibly matching TRBD2 (7 bases). The receptor comes from a man younger than 35 in good health. The chain's CDR3 is CASSLKGGGYEQYF. CDR3 nucleotide sequence: TGTGCCAGCAGTTTGAAGGGAGGGGGCTACGAGCAGTACTTC.